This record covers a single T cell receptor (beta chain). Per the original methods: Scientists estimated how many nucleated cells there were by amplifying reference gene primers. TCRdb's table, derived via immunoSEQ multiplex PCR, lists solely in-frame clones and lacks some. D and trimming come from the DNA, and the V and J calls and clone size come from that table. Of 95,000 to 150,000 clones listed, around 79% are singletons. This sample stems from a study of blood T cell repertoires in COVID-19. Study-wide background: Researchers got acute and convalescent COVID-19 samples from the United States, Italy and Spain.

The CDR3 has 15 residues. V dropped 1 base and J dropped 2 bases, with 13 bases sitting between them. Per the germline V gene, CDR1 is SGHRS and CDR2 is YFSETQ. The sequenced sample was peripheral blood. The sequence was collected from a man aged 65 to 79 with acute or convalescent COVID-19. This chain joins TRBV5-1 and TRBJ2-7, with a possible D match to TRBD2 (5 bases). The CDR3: CASSLLTATTYEQYF. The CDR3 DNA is TGCGCCAGCAGCTTGCTAACCGCGACTACCTACGAGCAGTACTTC.